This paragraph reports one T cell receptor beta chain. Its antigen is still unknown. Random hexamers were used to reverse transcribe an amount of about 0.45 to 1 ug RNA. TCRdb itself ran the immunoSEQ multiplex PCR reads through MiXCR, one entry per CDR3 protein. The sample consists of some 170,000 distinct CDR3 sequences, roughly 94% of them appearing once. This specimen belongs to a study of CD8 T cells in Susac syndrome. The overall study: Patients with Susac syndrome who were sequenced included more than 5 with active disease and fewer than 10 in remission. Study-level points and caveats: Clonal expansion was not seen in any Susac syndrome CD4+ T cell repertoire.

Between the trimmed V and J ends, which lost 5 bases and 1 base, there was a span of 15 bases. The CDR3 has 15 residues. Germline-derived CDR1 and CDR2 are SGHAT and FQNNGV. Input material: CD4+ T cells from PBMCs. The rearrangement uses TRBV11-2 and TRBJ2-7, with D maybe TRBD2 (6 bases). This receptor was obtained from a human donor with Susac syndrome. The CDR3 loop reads CASSGRDSGSYEQYF. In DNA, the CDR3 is TGTGCCAGCAGCGGCCGTGATAGCGGTTCCTACGAGCAGTACTTC.